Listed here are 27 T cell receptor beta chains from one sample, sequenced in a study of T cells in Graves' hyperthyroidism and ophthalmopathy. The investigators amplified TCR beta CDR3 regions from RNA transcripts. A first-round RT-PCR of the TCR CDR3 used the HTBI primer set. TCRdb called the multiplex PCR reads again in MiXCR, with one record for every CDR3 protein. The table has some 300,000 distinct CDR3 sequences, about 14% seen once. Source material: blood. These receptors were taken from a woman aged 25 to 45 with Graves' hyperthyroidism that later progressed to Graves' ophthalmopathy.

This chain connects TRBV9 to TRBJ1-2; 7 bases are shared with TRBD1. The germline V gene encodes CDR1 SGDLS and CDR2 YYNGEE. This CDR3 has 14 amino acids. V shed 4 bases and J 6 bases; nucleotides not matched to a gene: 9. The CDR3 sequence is CASSNIGQDNGYTF. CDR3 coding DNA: TGTGCCAGCAGCAACATCGGACAGGACAATGGCTACACCTTC.

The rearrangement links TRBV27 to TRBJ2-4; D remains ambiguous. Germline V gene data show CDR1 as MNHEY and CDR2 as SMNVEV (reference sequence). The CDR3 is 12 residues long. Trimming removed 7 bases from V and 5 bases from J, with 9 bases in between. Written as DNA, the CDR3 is TGTGCCAGCACGGGTCGTGAAAACATTCAGTACTTC. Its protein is CASTGRENIQYF.

CDR3 loop: CAGEWDREYEQYF. In nucleotides, the CDR3 is TGTGCCGGCGAATGGGACAGGGAGTACGAGCAGTACTTC. This chain links TRBV19 with TRBJ2-7; 9 bases are shared with TRBD1. Germline V CDR1 and CDR2: LNHDA, SQIVND (reference sequence). There are 13 residues in the CDR3. V lost 11 bases and J lost 4; bases outside the gene matches: 9.

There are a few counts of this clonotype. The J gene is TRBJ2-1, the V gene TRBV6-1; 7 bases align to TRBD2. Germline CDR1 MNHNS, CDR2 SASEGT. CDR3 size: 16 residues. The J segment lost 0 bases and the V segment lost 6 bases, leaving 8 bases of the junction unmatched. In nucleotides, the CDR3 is TGTGCCAGCAGCCCCCACGGACTAGACTCCTACAATGAGCAGTTCTTC. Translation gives CASSPHGLDSYNEQFF.

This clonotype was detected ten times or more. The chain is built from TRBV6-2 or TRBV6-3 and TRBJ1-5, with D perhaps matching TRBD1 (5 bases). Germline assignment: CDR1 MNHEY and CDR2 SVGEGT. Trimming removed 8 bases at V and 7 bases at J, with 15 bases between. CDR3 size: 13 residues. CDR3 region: CASSQGEGQPQHF. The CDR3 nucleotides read TGTGCCAGCTCCCAGGGTGAAGGACAGCCCCAGCATTTT.

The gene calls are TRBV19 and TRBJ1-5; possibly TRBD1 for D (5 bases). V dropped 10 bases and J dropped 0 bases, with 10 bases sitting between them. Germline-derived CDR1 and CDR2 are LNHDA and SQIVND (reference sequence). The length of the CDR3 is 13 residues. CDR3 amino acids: CATLGGSNQPQHF. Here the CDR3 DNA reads TGTGCCACCCTCGGGGGTAGCAATCAGCCCCAGCATTTT.

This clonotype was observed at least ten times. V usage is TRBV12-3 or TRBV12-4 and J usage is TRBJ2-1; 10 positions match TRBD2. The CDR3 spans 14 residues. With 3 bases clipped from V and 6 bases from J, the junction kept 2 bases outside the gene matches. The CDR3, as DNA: TGTGCCAGCAGTTTGGTAGCGGGAGGCAATGAGCAGTTCTTC. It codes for CASSLVAGGNEQFF.

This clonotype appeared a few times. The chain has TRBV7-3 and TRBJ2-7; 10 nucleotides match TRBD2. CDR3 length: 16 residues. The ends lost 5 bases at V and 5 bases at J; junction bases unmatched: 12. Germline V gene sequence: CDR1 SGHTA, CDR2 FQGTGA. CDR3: CASSQEGASGSNEQYF. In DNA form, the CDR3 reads TGTGCCAGCAGCCAAGAAGGGGCTAGCGGGAGCAACGAGCAGTACTTC.

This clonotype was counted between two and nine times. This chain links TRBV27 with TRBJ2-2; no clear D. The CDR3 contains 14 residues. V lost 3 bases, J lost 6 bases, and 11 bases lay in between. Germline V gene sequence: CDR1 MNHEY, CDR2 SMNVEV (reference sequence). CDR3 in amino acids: CASSFGIVAGELFF. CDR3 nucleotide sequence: TGTGCCAGCAGTTTTGGGATAGTGGCCGGGGAGCTGTTTTTT.

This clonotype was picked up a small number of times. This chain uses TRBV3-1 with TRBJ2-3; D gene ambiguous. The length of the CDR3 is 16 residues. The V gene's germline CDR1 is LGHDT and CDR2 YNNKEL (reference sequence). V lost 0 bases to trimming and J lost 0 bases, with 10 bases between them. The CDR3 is CASSQDLLLSTDTQYF. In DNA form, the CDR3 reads TGTGCCAGCAGCCAAGATTTATTACTTAGCACAGATACGCAGTATTTT.

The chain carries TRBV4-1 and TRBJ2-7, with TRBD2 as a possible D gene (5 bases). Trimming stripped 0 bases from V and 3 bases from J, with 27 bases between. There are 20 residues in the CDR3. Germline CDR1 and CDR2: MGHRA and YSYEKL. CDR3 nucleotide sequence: TGCGCCAGCAGCCAAGAATCTTCGTTGAGGGTACTCGGTTCTTACTACGAGCAGTACTTC. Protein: CASSQESSLRVLGSYYEQYF.

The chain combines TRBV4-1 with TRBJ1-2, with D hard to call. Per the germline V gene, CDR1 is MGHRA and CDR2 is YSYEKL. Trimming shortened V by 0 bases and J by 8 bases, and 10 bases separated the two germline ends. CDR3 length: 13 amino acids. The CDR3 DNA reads TGCGCCAGCAGCCAAGATATGGAGCTCGGCTACACCTTC. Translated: CASSQDMELGYTF.

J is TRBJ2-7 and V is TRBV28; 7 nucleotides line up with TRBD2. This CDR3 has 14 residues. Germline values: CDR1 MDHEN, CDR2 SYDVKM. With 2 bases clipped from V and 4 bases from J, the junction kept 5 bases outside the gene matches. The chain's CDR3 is CASSLRPGGYEQYF. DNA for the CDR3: TGTGCCAGCAGTTTAAGGCCGGGGGGTTACGAGCAGTACTTC.

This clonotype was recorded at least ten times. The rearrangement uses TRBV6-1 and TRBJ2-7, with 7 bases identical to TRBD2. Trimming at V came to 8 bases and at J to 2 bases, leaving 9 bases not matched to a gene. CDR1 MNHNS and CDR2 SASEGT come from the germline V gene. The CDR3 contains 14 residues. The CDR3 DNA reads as TGTGCCAGCGGATTACTAGCGACAGCCTACGAGCAGTACTTC. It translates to CASGLLATAYEQYF.

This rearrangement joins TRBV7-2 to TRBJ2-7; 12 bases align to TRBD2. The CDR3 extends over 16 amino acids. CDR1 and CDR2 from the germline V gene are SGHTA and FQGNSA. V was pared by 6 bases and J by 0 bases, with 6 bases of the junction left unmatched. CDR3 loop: CASRNGLAGHSYEQYF. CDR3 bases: TGTGCCAGCAGAAACGGACTAGCGGGACACTCCTACGAGCAGTACTTC.

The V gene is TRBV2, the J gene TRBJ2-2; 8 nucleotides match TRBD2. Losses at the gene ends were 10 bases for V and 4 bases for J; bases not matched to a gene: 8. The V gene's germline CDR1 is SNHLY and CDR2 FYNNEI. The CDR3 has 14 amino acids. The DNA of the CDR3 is TGTGCCACCGAGCGGGAGCGGGGCACCGGGGAGCTGTTTTTT. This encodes CATERERGTGELFF. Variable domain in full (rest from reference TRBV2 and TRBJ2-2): EPEVTQTPSHQVTQMGQEVILRCVPISNHLYFYWYRQILGQKVEFLVSFYNNEISEKSEIFDDQFSVERPDGSNFTLKIRSTKLEDSAMYFCATERERGTGELFFGEGSRLTVL.

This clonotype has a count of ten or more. In DNA form, the CDR3 reads TGTGCCTGGAGCCCAGAGGCCACAGATACGCAGTATTTT. Its translation is CAWSPEATDTQYF. The V call is TRBV30, the J call TRBJ2-3; D is unresolved. From germline, CDR1 is GTSNPN and CDR2 SVGIG (reference sequence). V lost 3 bases, J lost 2 bases, and 9 bases lay in between. CDR3 length: 13 amino acids.

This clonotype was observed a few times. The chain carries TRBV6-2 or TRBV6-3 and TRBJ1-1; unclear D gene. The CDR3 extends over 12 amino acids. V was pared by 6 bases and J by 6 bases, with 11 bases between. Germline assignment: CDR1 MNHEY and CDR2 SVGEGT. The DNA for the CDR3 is TGTGCCAGCAGGTCTGTTGGGCCTGAAGCTTTCTTT. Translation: CASRSVGPEAFF.

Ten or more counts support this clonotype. Written as DNA, the CDR3 is TGTGCCAGCAGCTTAGAGGCGGAGACCCAGTACTTC. It codes for CASSLEAETQYF. The J gene is TRBJ2-5, the V gene TRBV7-2; D unclear. The CDR3 has 12 amino acids. V was clipped by 1 base and J by 5 bases, with 5 bases between them. Germline values: CDR1 SGHTA, CDR2 FQGNSA.

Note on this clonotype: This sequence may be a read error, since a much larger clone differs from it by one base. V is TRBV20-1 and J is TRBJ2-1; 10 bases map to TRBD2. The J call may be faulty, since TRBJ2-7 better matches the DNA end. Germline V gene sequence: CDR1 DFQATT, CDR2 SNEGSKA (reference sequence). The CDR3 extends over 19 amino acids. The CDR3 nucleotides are TGCAGTGCTAGCCTCGACTATCCTCTAGCGGGAGCGGGCTACAATGAGCAGTACTTC. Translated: CSASLDYPLAGAGYNEQYF.

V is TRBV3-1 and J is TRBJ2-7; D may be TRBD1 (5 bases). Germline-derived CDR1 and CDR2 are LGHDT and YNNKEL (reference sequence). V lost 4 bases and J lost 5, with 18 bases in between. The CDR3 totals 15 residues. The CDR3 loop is CASSPSAGSLDEQYF. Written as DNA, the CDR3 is TGTGCCAGCAGCCCTTCGGCAGGGTCGCTGGACGAGCAGTACTTC.

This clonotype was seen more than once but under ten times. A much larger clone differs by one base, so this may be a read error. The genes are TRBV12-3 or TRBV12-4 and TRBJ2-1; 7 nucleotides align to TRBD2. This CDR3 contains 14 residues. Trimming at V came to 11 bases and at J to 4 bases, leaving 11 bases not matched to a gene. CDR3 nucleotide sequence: TGTGCCGCCCGCAAGGCGGGAGCGTACAATGAGCAGTTCTTC. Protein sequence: CAARKAGAYNEQFF.

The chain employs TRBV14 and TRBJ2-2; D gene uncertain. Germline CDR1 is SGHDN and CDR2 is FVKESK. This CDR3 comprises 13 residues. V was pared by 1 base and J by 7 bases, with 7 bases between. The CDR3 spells CASSQGDVGELFF. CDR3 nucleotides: TGTGCCAGCAGCCAAGGGGATGTCGGGGAGCTGTTTTTT.

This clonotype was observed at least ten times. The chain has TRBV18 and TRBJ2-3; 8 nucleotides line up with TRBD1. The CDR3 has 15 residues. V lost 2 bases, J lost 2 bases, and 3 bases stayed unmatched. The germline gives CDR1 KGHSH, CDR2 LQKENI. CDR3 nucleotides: TGTGCCAGCTCACCAGGACAGGGCGTCACAGATACGCAGTATTTT. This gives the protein CASSPGQGVTDTQYF.

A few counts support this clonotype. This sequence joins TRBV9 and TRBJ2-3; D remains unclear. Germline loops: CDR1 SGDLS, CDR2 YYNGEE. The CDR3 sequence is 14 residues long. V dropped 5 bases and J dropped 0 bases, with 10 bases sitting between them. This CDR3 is CASSTWISTDTQYF. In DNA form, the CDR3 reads TGTGCCAGCAGTACTTGGATTAGCACAGATACGCAGTATTTT.

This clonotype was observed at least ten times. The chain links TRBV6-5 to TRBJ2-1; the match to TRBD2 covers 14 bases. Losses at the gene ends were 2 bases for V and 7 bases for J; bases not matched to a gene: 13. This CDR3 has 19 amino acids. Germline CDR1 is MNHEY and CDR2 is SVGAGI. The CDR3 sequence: CASSYRLAGGVGGRNEQFF. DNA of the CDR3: TGTGCCAGCAGTTACCGACTAGCGGGAGGGGTAGGGGGGAGAAATGAGCAGTTCTTC.

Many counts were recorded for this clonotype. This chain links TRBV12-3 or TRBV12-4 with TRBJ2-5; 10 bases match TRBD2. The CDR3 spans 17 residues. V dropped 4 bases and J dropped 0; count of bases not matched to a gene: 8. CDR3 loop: CASSYSELAGDQETQYF. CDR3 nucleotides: TGTGCCAGCAGTTATAGCGAGCTAGCGGGAGACCAAGAGACCCAGTACTTC.